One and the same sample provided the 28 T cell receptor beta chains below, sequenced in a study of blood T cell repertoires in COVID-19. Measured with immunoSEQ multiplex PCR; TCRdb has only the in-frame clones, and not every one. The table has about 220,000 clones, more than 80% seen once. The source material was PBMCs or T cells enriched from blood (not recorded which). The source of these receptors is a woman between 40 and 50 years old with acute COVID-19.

The DNA for the CDR3 is TGTGCCAGCAGCCCAAACAGGGGCCCTGCCTATGGCTACACCTTC. It yields the protein CASSPNRGPAYGYTF. The chain carries TRBV11-2 and TRBJ1-2; the match to TRBD1 covers 7 bases. Looked up from germline, CDR1 is SGHAT and CDR2 is FQNNGV. V lost 5 bases to trimming and J lost 4 bases; unmatched junction nucleotides: 10. The CDR3 contains 15 residues.

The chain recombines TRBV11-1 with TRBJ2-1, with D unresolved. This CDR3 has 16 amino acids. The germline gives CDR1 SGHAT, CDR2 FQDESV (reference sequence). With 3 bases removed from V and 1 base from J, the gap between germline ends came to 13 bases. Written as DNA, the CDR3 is TGTGCCAGCAGCTTCCACCCCCAGACTTCCTACAATGAGCAGTTCTTC. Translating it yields CASSFHPQTSYNEQFF.

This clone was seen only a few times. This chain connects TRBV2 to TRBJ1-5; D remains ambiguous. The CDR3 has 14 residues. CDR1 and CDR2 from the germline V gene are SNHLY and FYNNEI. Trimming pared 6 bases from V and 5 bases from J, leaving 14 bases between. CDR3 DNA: TGTGCCAGCAGGTTAGGGCGCGGGGATCAGCCCCAGCATTTT. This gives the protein CASRLGRGDQPQHF.

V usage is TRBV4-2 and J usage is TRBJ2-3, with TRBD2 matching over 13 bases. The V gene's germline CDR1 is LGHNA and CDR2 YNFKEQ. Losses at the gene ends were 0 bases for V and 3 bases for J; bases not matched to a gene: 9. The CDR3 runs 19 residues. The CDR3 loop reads CASSQDRTSGGGQTDTQYF. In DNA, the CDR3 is TGTGCCAGCAGCCAAGATCGTACTAGCGGGGGGGGCCAGACAGATACGCAGTATTTT.

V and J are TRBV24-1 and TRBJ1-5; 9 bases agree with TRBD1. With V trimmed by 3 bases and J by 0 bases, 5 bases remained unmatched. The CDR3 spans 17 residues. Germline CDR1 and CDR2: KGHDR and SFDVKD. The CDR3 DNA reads TGTGCCACCAGTGATGGGGGACAGGGTCTTAGCAATCAGCCCCAGCATTTT. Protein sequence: CATSDGGQGLSNQPQHF.

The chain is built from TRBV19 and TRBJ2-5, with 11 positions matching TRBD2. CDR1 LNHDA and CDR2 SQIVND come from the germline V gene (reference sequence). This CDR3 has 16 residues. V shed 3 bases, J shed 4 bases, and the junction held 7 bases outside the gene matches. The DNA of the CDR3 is TGTGCCAGTAGTATCCCTAGCGGGGGGTCTCGAGAGACCCAGTACTTC. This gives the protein CASSIPSGGSRETQYF.

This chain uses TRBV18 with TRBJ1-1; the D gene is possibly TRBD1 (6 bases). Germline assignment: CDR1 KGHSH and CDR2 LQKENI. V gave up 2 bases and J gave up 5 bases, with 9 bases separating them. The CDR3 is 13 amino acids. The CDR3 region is CASSPKGGTEAFF. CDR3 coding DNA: TGTGCCAGCTCACCAAAAGGGGGAACTGAAGCTTTCTTT.

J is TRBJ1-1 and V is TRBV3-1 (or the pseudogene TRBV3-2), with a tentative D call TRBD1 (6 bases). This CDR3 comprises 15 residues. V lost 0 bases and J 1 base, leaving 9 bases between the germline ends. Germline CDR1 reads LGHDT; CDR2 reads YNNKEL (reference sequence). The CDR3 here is CASSQDWTENTEAFF. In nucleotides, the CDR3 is TGTGCCAGCAGCCAAGATTGGACAGAGAACACTGAAGCTTTCTTT.

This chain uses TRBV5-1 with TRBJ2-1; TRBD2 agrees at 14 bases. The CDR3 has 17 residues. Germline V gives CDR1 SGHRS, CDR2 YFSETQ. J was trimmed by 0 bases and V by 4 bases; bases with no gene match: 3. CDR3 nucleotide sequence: TGCGCCAGCAGCCGGACTAGCGGGGGGCACTCCTACAATGAGCAGTTCTTC. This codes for CASSRTSGGHSYNEQFF.

The CDR3 region is CASSQAGGNEQFF. The CDR3 DNA reads TGTGCCAGCAGCCAAGCAGGGGGCAATGAGCAGTTCTTC. The chain is built from TRBV3-1 (or the pseudogene TRBV3-2) and TRBJ2-1; 7 bases map to TRBD1. V was clipped by 1 base and J by 6 bases; unmatched bases: 0. From germline, CDR1 is LGHDT and CDR2 YNNKEL (reference sequence). The CDR3 loop spans 13 amino acids.

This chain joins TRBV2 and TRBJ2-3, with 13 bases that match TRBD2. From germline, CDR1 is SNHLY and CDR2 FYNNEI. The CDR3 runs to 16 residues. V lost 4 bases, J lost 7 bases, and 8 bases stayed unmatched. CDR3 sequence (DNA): TGTGCCAGCAGTGCCCTCACTAGCGGGGGGGGGAATACGCAGTATTTT. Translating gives CASSALTSGGGNTQYF.

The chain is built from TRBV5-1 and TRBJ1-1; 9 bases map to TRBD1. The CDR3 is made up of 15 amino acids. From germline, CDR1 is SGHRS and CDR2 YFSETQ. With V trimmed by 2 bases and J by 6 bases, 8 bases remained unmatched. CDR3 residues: CASSLAIGTGSEAFF. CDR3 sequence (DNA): TGCGCCAGCAGCTTAGCCATCGGGACAGGGTCTGAAGCTTTCTTT.

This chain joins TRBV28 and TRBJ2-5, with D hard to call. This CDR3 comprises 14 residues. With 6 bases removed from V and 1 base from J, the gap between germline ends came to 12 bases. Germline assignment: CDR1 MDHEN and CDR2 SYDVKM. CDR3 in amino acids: CASRPRLAQETQYF. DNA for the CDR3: TGTGCCAGCAGGCCCCGACTGGCCCAAGAGACCCAGTACTTC.

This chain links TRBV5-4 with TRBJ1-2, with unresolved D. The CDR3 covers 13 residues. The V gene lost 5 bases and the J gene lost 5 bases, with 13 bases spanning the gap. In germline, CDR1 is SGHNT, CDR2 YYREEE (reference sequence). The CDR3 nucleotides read TGTGCCAGCAGAAACGAAATTCGGTATGGCTACACCTTC. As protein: CASRNEIRYGYTF.

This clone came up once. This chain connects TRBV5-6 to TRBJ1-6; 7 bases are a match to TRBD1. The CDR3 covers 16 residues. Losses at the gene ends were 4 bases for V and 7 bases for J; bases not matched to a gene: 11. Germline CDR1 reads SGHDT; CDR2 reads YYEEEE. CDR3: CASSRWTGNLNSPLHF. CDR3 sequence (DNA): TGTGCCAGCAGCCGATGGACAGGCAACTTAAATTCACCCCTCCACTTT.

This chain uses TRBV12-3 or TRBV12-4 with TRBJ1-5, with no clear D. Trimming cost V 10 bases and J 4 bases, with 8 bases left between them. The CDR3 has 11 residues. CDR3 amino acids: CATTQNQPQHF. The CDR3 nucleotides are TGTGCCACCACACAAAATCAGCCCCAGCATTTT.

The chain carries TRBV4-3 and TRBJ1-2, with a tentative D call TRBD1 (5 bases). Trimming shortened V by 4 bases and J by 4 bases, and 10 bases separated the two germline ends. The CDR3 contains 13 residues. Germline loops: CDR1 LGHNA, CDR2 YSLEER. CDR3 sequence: CASSLTGAYGYTF. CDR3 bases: TGCGCCAGCAGCCTCACAGGAGCCTATGGCTACACCTTC.

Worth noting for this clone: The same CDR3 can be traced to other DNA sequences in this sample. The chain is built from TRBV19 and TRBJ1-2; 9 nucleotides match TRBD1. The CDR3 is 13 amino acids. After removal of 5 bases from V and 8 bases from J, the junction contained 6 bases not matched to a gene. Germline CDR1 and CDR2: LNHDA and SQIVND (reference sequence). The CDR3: CASSPTDRGGYTF. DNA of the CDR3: TGTGCCAGTAGTCCGACGGACAGGGGCGGCTACACCTTC.

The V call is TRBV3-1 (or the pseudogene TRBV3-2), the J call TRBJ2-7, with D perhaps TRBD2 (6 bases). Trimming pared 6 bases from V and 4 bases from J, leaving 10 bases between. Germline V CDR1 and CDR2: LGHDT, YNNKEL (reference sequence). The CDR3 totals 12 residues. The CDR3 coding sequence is TGTGCCAGCAGTCGGGACTTTTACGAGCAGTACTTC. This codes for CASSRDFYEQYF.

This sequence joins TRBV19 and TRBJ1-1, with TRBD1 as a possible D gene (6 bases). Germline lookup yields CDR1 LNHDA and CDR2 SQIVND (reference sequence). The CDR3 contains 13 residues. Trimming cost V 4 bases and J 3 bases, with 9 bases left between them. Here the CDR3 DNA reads TGTGCCAGTAGTAACAGGGTCGACACTGAAGCTTTCTTT. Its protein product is CASSNRVDTEAFF.

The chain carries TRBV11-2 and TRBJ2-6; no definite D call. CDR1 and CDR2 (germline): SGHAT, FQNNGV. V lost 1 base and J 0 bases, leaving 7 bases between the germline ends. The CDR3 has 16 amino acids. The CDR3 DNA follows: TGTGCCAGCAGCTTAGGCGGTAACTCTGGGGCCAACGTCCTGACTTTC. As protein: CASSLGGNSGANVLTF.

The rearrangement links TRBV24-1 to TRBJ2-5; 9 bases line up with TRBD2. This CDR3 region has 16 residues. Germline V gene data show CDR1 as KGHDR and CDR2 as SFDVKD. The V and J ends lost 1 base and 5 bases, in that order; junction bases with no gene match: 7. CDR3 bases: TGTGCCACCAGTGATTTTGCTAGCGGGGTGGGGGAGACCCAGTACTTC. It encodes CATSDFASGVGETQYF.

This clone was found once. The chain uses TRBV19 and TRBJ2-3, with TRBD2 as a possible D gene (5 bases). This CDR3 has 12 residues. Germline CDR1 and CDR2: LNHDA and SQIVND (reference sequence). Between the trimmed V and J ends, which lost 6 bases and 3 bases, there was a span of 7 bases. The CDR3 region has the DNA TGTGCCAGTAGCGGGATTACAGATACGCAGTATTTT. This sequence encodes CASSGITDTQYF.

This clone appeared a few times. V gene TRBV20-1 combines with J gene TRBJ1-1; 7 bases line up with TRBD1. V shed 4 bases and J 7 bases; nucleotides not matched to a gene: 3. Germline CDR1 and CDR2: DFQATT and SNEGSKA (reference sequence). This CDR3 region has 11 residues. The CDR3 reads CSANRGGEAFF. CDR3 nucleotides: TGCAGTGCTAACAGGGGAGGTGAAGCTTTCTTT.

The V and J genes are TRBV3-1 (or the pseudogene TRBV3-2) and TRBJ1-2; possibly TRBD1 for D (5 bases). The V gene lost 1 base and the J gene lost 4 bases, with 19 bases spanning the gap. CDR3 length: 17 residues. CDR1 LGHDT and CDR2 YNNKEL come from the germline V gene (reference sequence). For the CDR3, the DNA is TGTGCCAGCAGCCAAGGCCATACAGGCCTAAGCTCCTATGGCTACACCTTC. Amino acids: CASSQGHTGLSSYGYTF.

CDR3 loop: CASSIFLKRTGNTTAFF. In DNA form, the CDR3 reads TGTGCCAGTAGTATCTTCTTAAAACGGACCGGGAACACTACGGCTTTCTTT. The chain carries TRBV19 and TRBJ1-1; D uncertain. Germline assignment: CDR1 LNHDA and CDR2 SQIVND (reference sequence). V lost 3 bases and J 11 bases, leaving 28 bases between the germline ends. This CDR3 has 17 amino acids.

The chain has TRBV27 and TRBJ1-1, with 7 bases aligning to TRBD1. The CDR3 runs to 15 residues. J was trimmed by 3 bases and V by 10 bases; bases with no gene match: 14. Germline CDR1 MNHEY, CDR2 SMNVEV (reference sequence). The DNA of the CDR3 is TGTGCCACTGTCGACTCGGGCAGGGGGTACACTGAAGCTTTCTTT. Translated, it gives CATVDSGRGYTEAFF.

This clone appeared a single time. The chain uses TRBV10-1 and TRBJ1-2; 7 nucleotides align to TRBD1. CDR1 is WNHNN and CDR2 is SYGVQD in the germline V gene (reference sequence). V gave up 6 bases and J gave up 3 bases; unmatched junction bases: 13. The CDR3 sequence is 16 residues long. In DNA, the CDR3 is TGCGCCAGCAGGGATGGGACAGCCGACTTGTACTATGGCTACACCTTC. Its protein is CASRDGTADLYYGYTF.